This is a list of T cell receptor beta chains from one sample in a study of T cell changes during pregnancy in multiple sclerosis. The repertoire was sequenced with immunoSEQ multiplex PCR; TCRdb's copy has only in-frame clones and lacks some. This sample has tens of thousands of clones, with roughly nine tenths found just once. The sequences come from peripheral blood, collected before pregnancy. The receptors shown here come from a female donor with multiple sclerosis, enrolled in a pregnancy study. The CDR3 runs from the conserved cysteine through the conserved F or W. Each record gives: V gene, clone size, J gene, D gene, CDR3 DNA, CDR3 protein. D genes are given only for firm matches. Clone size is not always given. Where it is, it says once, few, many or a class for expanded clones.

v_gene: TRBV14
abundance: .
j_gene: TRBJ2-1
d_gene: .
CDR3nt: TGTGCCAGCAGCCAAGTTGCGGGAAGCTCCTACAATGAGCAGTTCTTC
CDR3aa: CASSQVAGSSYNEQFF

v_gene: TRBV5-8
abundance: .
j_gene: TRBJ2-7
d_gene: .
CDR3nt: TGTGCCAGCAGCTTGACAGGGAGGGACCCTTACGAGCAGTACTTC
CDR3aa: CASSLTGRDPYEQYF

v_gene: TRBV6-1
abundance: .
j_gene: TRBJ2-7
d_gene: .
CDR3nt: TGTGCCAGCAGTGGAAAAAGCGGGACATCTTACGAGCAGTACTTC
CDR3aa: CASSGKSGTSYEQYF

v_gene: TRBV29-1
abundance: once
j_gene: TRBJ1-1
d_gene: .
CDR3nt: TGCAGCGTTGAACCCCCAGGGTTGGTCACTGAAGCTTTCTTT
CDR3aa: CSVEPPGLVTEAFF

v_gene: TRBV2
abundance: .
j_gene: TRBJ1-2
d_gene: TRBD1
CDR3nt: TGTGCCAGCAGGGGGACAGCCTATGGCTACACCTTC
CDR3aa: CASRGTAYGYTF

v_gene: TRBV14
abundance: .
j_gene: TRBJ2-7
d_gene: TRBD1
CDR3nt: TGTGCCAGCAAAGGGACAGGGGGGCCTCCCCCCTACGAGCAGTACTTC
CDR3aa: CASKGTGGPPPYEQYF

v_gene: TRBV11-2
abundance: .
j_gene: TRBJ1-1
d_gene: .
CDR3nt: TGTGCCAGCAGACATGGACACCCCAACACTGAAGCTTTCTTT
CDR3aa: CASRHGHPNTEAFF

v_gene: TRBV5-4
abundance: once
j_gene: TRBJ1-3
d_gene: .
CDR3nt: TGTGCCAGCAGCTACCGGGGAGGCAGCTCTGGAAACACCATATATTTT
CDR3aa: CASSYRGGSSGNTIYF

v_gene: TRBV19
abundance: .
j_gene: TRBJ1-2
d_gene: TRBD1
CDR3nt: TGTGCCAGTAGTATGAAAGGACAGGGGGTCAACCTTGATGGCTACACCTTC
CDR3aa: CASSMKGQGVNLDGYTF

v_gene: TRBV19
abundance: .
j_gene: TRBJ2-3
d_gene: TRBD2
CDR3nt: TGTGCCAGTAGTATGGGACTAGCGGGAGCAGATACGCAGTATTTT
CDR3aa: CASSMGLAGADTQYF

v_gene: TRBV5-1
abundance: .
j_gene: TRBJ1-4
d_gene: TRBD1
CDR3nt: TGCGCCAGCAGCTCCAACCGACAGGGGGCGGGTGAAAAACTGTTTTTT
CDR3aa: CASSSNRQGAGEKLFF

v_gene: TRBV29-1
abundance: .
j_gene: TRBJ2-3
d_gene: TRBD2
CDR3nt: TGCAGCGTTGAAGTTGGGGGAGGGAGGACAGATACGCAGTATTTT
CDR3aa: CSVEVGGGRTDTQYF

v_gene: TRBV30
abundance: .
j_gene: TRBJ2-2
d_gene: .
CDR3nt: TGTGCCTGGAGCGGAGACGGGGAGCTGTTTTTT
CDR3aa: CAWSGDGELFF

v_gene: TRBV7-7
abundance: .
j_gene: TRBJ1-2
d_gene: .
CDR3nt: TGTGCTAGCAGCCGGCGGGACGCTAACTATGGCTACACCTTC
CDR3aa: CASSRRDANYGYTF

v_gene: TRBV28
abundance: few
j_gene: TRBJ2-7
d_gene: .
CDR3nt: TGTGCCAGCAGTTACGGGTACGAGCAGTACTTC
CDR3aa: CASSYGYEQYF

v_gene: TRBV5-5
abundance: .
j_gene: TRBJ1-2
d_gene: TRBD1
CDR3nt: TGTGCCAGCAGCTTGGCAGGGGACAGGGGTCGTGGCTACACCTTC
CDR3aa: CASSLAGDRGRGYTF

v_gene: TRBV18
abundance: .
j_gene: TRBJ2-5
d_gene: .
CDR3nt: TGTGCCAGCGCCGGAGAGACCCAGTACTTC
CDR3aa: CASAGETQYF

v_gene: TRBV28
abundance: .
j_gene: TRBJ1-1
d_gene: TRBD1
CDR3nt: TGTGCCAGCAGTTTTGTACAGGGGGGTCGGTTTGGTGAAGCTTTCTTT
CDR3aa: CASSFVQGGRFGEAFF

v_gene: TRBV9
abundance: .
j_gene: TRBJ2-7
d_gene: TRBD1
CDR3nt: TGTGCCAGCAGCCCCTTTCAATGGGACAGTAAAGAGCAGTACTTC
CDR3aa: CASSPFQWDSKEQYF

v_gene: TRBV28
abundance: .
j_gene: TRBJ1-2
d_gene: .
CDR3nt: TGTGCCAGCAGAAACGGACAGTTCTATGGCTACACCTTC
CDR3aa: CASRNGQFYGYTF

v_gene: TRBV28
abundance: .
j_gene: TRBJ1-1
d_gene: TRBD1
CDR3nt: TGTGCCAGCAGCCTCCGGGACAGGGGGCGGGGTGGTGACACTGAAGCTTTCTTT
CDR3aa: CASSLRDRGRGGDTEAFF

v_gene: TRBV29-1
abundance: .
j_gene: TRBJ1-5
d_gene: TRBD1
CDR3nt: TGCAGCGCTAGCCCCGGGACAGGGGCGAATCAGCCCCAGCATTTT
CDR3aa: CSASPGTGANQPQHF

v_gene: TRBV9
abundance: .
j_gene: TRBJ2-5
d_gene: TRBD1
CDR3nt: TGTGCCAGCAGCAGATCCGGGACAGGGCCAGAGACCCAGTACTTC
CDR3aa: CASSRSGTGPETQYF

v_gene: TRBV27
abundance: .
j_gene: TRBJ2-7
d_gene: .
CDR3nt: TGTGCCAGCAGTTCGTCTTCCTACGAGCAGTACTTC
CDR3aa: CASSSSSYEQYF

v_gene: TRBV5-1
abundance: .
j_gene: TRBJ2-2
d_gene: .
CDR3nt: TGCGCCAGCAGCCGAGGCACCGGGGAGCTGTTTTTT
CDR3aa: CASSRGTGELFF

v_gene: TRBV5-1
abundance: .
j_gene: TRBJ1-5
d_gene: .
CDR3nt: TGCGCCAGCAGTTCTGACTGGCCCAATCAGCCCCAGCATTTT
CDR3aa: CASSSDWPNQPQHF

v_gene: TRBV28
abundance: .
j_gene: TRBJ1-5
d_gene: TRBD1
CDR3nt: TGTGCCAGCAGTGGGGACAGGGCCCCCGTTGGCAATCAGCCCCAGCATTTT
CDR3aa: CASSGDRAPVGNQPQHF

v_gene: TRBV4-2
abundance: .
j_gene: TRBJ2-7
d_gene: TRBD2
CDR3nt: TGTGCCAGCAGCCAAGCGGCCCTGGGACTAGCGGGAGTGTACGAGCAGTACTTC
CDR3aa: CASSQAALGLAGVYEQYF

v_gene: TRBV18
abundance: .
j_gene: TRBJ2-5
d_gene: .
CDR3nt: TGTGCCAGCTCACCATTAAGGAGCGGGCAAGAGACCCAGTACTTC
CDR3aa: CASSPLRSGQETQYF

v_gene: TRBV19
abundance: .
j_gene: TRBJ2-6
d_gene: TRBD1
CDR3nt: TGTGCCAGCACCACCCGATCGGGACAGGGCGGCTCTGGGGCCAACGTCCTGACTTTC
CDR3aa: CASTTRSGQGGSGANVLTF

v_gene: TRBV28
abundance: .
j_gene: TRBJ1-5
d_gene: TRBD1
CDR3nt: TGTGCCAGCAAGTTACAGGGGGCAGCAGGTCAGCCCCAGCATTTT
CDR3aa: CASKLQGAAGQPQHF

v_gene: TRBV27
abundance: .
j_gene: TRBJ2-6
d_gene: .
CDR3nt: TGTGCCAGCCAGGTACTGCCTGGGGCCAACGTCCTGACTTTC
CDR3aa: CASQVLPGANVLTF

v_gene: TRBV30
abundance: .
j_gene: TRBJ2-1
d_gene: TRBD2
CDR3nt: TGTGCCTGGAGAGCGGGAGGCCGCAATGAGCAGTTCTTC
CDR3aa: CAWRAGGRNEQFF

v_gene: TRBV6-5
abundance: .
j_gene: TRBJ1-3
d_gene: .
CDR3nt: TGTGCCAGCAGTTACTCCACTGAAACTGGAAACACCATATATTTT
CDR3aa: CASSYSTETGNTIYF

v_gene: TRBV6-4
abundance: once
j_gene: TRBJ2-1
d_gene: .
CDR3nt: TGTGCCAGCAGTGACGCGACCGGGGCCTACAATGAGCAGTTCTTC
CDR3aa: CASSDATGAYNEQFF

v_gene: TRBV9
abundance: .
j_gene: TRBJ2-7
d_gene: TRBD1
CDR3nt: TGTGCCAGCAGCGTAGGACAGGGTGACTACGAGCAGTACTTC
CDR3aa: CASSVGQGDYEQYF

v_gene: TRBV13
abundance: .
j_gene: TRBJ2-7
d_gene: TRBD1
CDR3nt: TGTGCCAGCAGCTTAGCCCACAGGGGAGACGAGCAGTACTTC
CDR3aa: CASSLAHRGDEQYF

v_gene: TRBV29-1
abundance: .
j_gene: TRBJ2-1
d_gene: TRBD2
CDR3nt: TGCAGCGCCCAGCGGGAGGGCCGCTATGAGCAGTTCTTC
CDR3aa: CSAQREGRYEQFF

v_gene: TRBV4-1
abundance: few
j_gene: TRBJ1-1
d_gene: .
CDR3nt: TGCGCCAGCAGCCACCCGCGCGGCATTGCGGCTTTCTTT
CDR3aa: CASSHPRGIAAFF

v_gene: TRBV21-1
abundance: .
j_gene: TRBJ2-2
d_gene: .
CDR3nt: TGTGCCAGCAGCAAATCTCCCGGGGGACTGTATGGGTTGGGGGAGCTGTTTTTT
CDR3aa: CASSKSPGGLYGLGELFF

v_gene: TRBV29-1
abundance: .
j_gene: TRBJ2-1
d_gene: TRBD1
CDR3nt: TGCAGCGACCGACAGGGGGCGGATAATGAGCAGTTCTTC
CDR3aa: CSDRQGADNEQFF

v_gene: TRBV28
abundance: .
j_gene: TRBJ1-5
d_gene: TRBD1
CDR3nt: TGTGCCAGCAGTTTAGGGGGACAGAGGAATCAGCCCCAGCATTTT
CDR3aa: CASSLGGQRNQPQHF

v_gene: TRBV7-9
abundance: once
j_gene: TRBJ2-1
d_gene: TRBD1
CDR3nt: TGTGCCAGCAGCTTAACCCCCTCCGGGACAGGGGGCTACAATGAGCAGTTCTTC
CDR3aa: CASSLTPSGTGGYNEQFF

v_gene: TRBV28
abundance: .
j_gene: TRBJ1-1
d_gene: .
CDR3nt: TGTGCCAGCAGTTCGACAGTTTTCACTGAAGCTTTCTTT
CDR3aa: CASSSTVFTEAFF

v_gene: TRBV14
abundance: .
j_gene: TRBJ2-1
d_gene: .
CDR3nt: TGTGCCAGCAGCCGGGTTAGGGGTTCCTACAATGAGCAGTTCTTC
CDR3aa: CASSRVRGSYNEQFF

v_gene: TRBV2
abundance: once
j_gene: TRBJ2-1
d_gene: TRBD1
CDR3nt: TGTGCCAGCAGGAGGGGACAGCCACTCTCCTACAATGAGCAGTTCTTC
CDR3aa: CASRRGQPLSYNEQFF

v_gene: TRBV28
abundance: .
j_gene: TRBJ2-7
d_gene: TRBD2
CDR3nt: TGTGCCAGCAGTCGCAGCGGGGGCTTCTCCTACGAGCAGTACTTC
CDR3aa: CASSRSGGFSYEQYF

v_gene: TRBV7-9
abundance: .
j_gene: TRBJ1-1
d_gene: .
CDR3nt: TGTGCCAGCAGCCCCACGGGGACAAGGAACACTGAAGCTTTCTTT
CDR3aa: CASSPTGTRNTEAFF

v_gene: TRBV25-1
abundance: .
j_gene: TRBJ2-7
d_gene: TRBD1
CDR3nt: TGTGCCAGCAGTGCTGGGACAGGGGGCTACGAGCAGTACTTC
CDR3aa: CASSAGTGGYEQYF

v_gene: TRBV5-6
abundance: once
j_gene: TRBJ2-6
d_gene: TRBD2
CDR3nt: TGTGCCAGCGCTAGCGGAACCTCTGGGGCCAACGTCCTGACTTTC
CDR3aa: CASASGTSGANVLTF

v_gene: TRBV4-3
abundance: .
j_gene: TRBJ2-2
d_gene: .
CDR3nt: TGCGCCAGCAGCCAGGGGGGTATGGCGGGAAACACCGGGGAGCTGTTTTTT
CDR3aa: CASSQGGMAGNTGELFF

v_gene: TRBV5-1
abundance: .
j_gene: TRBJ2-1
d_gene: TRBD2
CDR3nt: TGCGCCAGCAGCTTGGAGGCGGGAGGTCCCTACAATGAGCAGTTCTTC
CDR3aa: CASSLEAGGPYNEQFF